The 21 T cell receptor beta chains below were found in one sample sequenced in a study of early T cells in non-severe SARS-CoV-2 infection. TCRdb re-called the 5' RACE reads with MiXCR, one entry per CDR3 protein. The sample consists of some 12,000 distinct CDR3 sequences, approximately 4.4% of them appearing once. The sequenced material came from whole blood. These TCRs come from an adult who was a healthcare worker with PCR-confirmed SARS-CoV-2 infection or an uninfected control (not recorded which).

This clonotype was seen repeatedly, ten times or more. This sequence joins TRBV6-6 and TRBJ1-2; 8 nucleotides agree with TRBD1. Germline-derived CDR1 and CDR2 are MNHNY and SVGAGI (reference sequence). CDR3 length: 14 amino acids. J lost 4 bases, V lost 7 bases, and 8 bases had no gene match. For the CDR3, the DNA is TGTGCCAGCAAAACAGGGGGACCGACCTATGGCTACACCTTC. As protein: CASKTGGPTYGYTF.

This clonotype counts as medium-sized. The chain is built from TRBV20-1 and TRBJ1-4; no clear D. Trimming took 0 bases from V and 7 from J, leaving 15 bases between them. The CDR3 is made up of 15 amino acids. Germline V gene data show CDR1 as DFQATT and CDR2 as SNEGSKA (reference sequence). The DNA for the CDR3 is TGCAGTGCTAGAGACCCCGGAGGGTACAGTGAAAAACTGTTTTTT. As protein: CSARDPGGYSEKLFF.

This clonotype has ten or more counts. This chain joins TRBV20-1 and TRBJ2-7; D not resolved. The CDR3 loop spans 12 amino acids. Germline values: CDR1 DFQATT, CDR2 SNEGSKA (reference sequence). The V gene lost 1 base and the J gene lost 2 bases, with 6 bases spanning the gap. The CDR3 is CSARVSPYEQYF. The CDR3 nucleotides are TGCAGTGCTAGAGTCAGTCCCTACGAGCAGTACTTC.

This clonotype was detected many times. This chain links TRBV7-2 with TRBJ1-1, with D maybe TRBD1 (5 bases). The V and J ends lost 2 bases and 5 bases respectively, with 9 bases between them. Germline loops: CDR1 SGHTA, CDR2 FQGNSA. The CDR3 length is 13 residues. The CDR3 sequence: CASSLWGGTEAFF. Here the CDR3 DNA reads TGTGCCAGCAGCTTATGGGGCGGGACTGAAGCTTTCTTT.

This clonotype was detected many times. The chain uses TRBV18 and TRBJ2-1; tentatively, D is TRBD1 or TRBD2 (5 bases each). V was pared by 2 bases and J by 0 bases, with 11 bases between. CDR1 and CDR2 from the germline V gene are KGHSH and LQKENI. The CDR3 spans 16 residues. Written as DNA, the CDR3 is TGTGCCAGCTCACCATCCAATGGGGGCTCCTACAATGAGCAGTTCTTC. This sequence encodes CASSPSNGGSYNEQFF.

By share, this clonotype ranks as medium-sized. This chain uses TRBV6-2 or TRBV6-3 with TRBJ2-1; the match to TRBD2 covers 10 bases. Germline-derived CDR1 and CDR2 are MNHEY and SVGEGT. The CDR3 runs 16 residues. With 8 bases clipped from V and 0 bases from J, the junction kept 7 bases outside the gene matches. For the CDR3, the DNA is TGTGCCAGCGACGACTTAGCGGGGGGCTCCTACAATGAGCAGTTCTTC. Protein sequence: CASDDLAGGSYNEQFF.

V and J are TRBV30 and TRBJ1-1; the D gene is possibly TRBD1 (6 bases). The CDR3 contains 13 residues. Trimming removed 3 bases from V and 6 bases from J, with 14 bases in between. Germline CDR1 GTSNPN, CDR2 SVGIG (reference sequence). CDR3 residues: CAWRGAGLAEAFF. Written as DNA, the CDR3 is TGTGCCTGGAGGGGGGCTGGGTTGGCTGAAGCTTTCTTT.

By sample fraction, this clonotype is medium-sized. The genes are TRBV18 and TRBJ2-3, with 8 positions matching TRBD2. The junction had 10 bases not matched to a gene; V was cut back by 3 bases and J by 5 bases. This CDR3 region has 16 residues. Germline CDR1 reads KGHSH; CDR2 reads LQKENI. The CDR3 nucleotides read TGTGCCAGCTCACCCACGGCGGGAGGAGGCGGAGATACGCAGTATTTT. Its protein product is CASSPTAGGGGDTQYF.

This clonotype was counted ten times or more. The chain combines TRBV7-9 with TRBJ2-7; D is unresolved. V was clipped by 5 bases and J by 7 bases, with 9 bases between them. The CDR3 has 11 residues. Germline-derived CDR1 and CDR2 are SEHNR and FQNEAQ (reference sequence). Here the CDR3 DNA reads TGTGCCAGCAGCCCTGATTGGGAGCAGTACTTC. It translates to CASSPDWEQYF.

This clonotype has more than one count but fewer than ten. V is TRBV7-8 and J is TRBJ1-6; 8 bases map to TRBD1. The CDR3 is 16 amino acids. Germline V gene sequence: CDR1 SGHVS, CDR2 FQNEAQ. J lost 9 bases, V lost 2 bases, and 9 bases had no gene match. The CDR3 is CASSLTRGQVASPLHF. CDR3 DNA sequence: TGTGCCAGCAGCTTAACGAGGGGACAGGTTGCTTCACCCCTCCACTTT. Filled out from reference TRBV7-8 and TRBJ1-6, the complete variable domain reads GAGVSQSPRYKVAKRGQDVALRCDPISGHVSLFWYQQALGQGPEFLTYFQNEAQLDKSGLPSDRFFAERPEGSVSTLKIQRTQQEDSAVYLCASSLTRGQVASPLHFGNGTRLTVT.

This clonotype was seen at least ten times. This sequence joins TRBV6-2 or TRBV6-3 and TRBJ1-5, with TRBD1 matching over 11 bases. CDR1 and CDR2 from the germline V gene are MNHEY and SVGEGT. V lost 7 bases, J lost 1 base, and 9 bases stayed unmatched. This CDR3 contains 17 residues. As DNA, the CDR3 is TGTGCCAGCACGGACAGGGGGCCCGGTCAGAGCAATCAGCCCCAGCATTTT. Translation: CASTDRGPGQSNQPQHF.

This clonotype is labeled medium-sized. The CDR3 reads CASSRTGSSGNTIYF. In DNA, the CDR3 is TGTGCCAGCAGTCGGACAGGTTCCTCTGGAAACACCATATATTTT. This chain links TRBV12-3 or TRBV12-4 with TRBJ1-3; 7 bases line up with TRBD1. The V and J ends lost 5 bases and 0 bases, in that order; junction bases with no gene match: 4. The CDR3 runs 15 residues.

This clonotype is labeled as medium-sized. The V and J genes are TRBV5-1 and TRBJ1-5; no firm D call. The CDR3 runs 14 residues. Trimming left V 1 base short and J 4 bases short, with 9 bases between. Germline CDR1 reads SGHRS; CDR2 reads YFSETQ. The DNA of the CDR3 is TGCGCCAGCAGCTTGACGGGCGGGAATCAGCCCCAGCATTTT. It translates to CASSLTGGNQPQHF.

In this sample, this clonotype turned up many times. The CDR3 nucleotides are TGTGCCAGTAGTATAGCAGGACGATCGGTTTCCTACGAGCAGTACTTC. This gives the protein CASSIAGRSVSYEQYF. This rearrangement joins TRBV19 to TRBJ2-7; D ambiguous. With 1 base removed from V and 1 base from J, the gap between germline ends came to 14 bases. CDR1 LNHDA and CDR2 SQIVND come from the germline V gene (reference sequence). The CDR3 is 16 amino acids.

Ten or more counts support this clonotype. J is TRBJ1-5 and V is TRBV29-1, with 7 bases fitting TRBD1. This CDR3 is built from 14 residues. CDR1 SQVTM and CDR2 ANQGSEA come from the germline V gene. V shed 4 bases and J 0 bases; nucleotides not matched to a gene: 3. The CDR3 DNA sequence: TGCAGCGTTGGGGGACAGAATAGCAATCAGCCCCAGCATTTT. This sequence encodes CSVGGQNSNQPQHF.

In this sample, this clonotype is medium-sized. The rearrangement joins TRBV19 to TRBJ2-3, with D possibly being TRBD1 (6 bases). This CDR3 has 18 residues. Trimming removed 3 bases from V and 3 bases from J, with 22 bases in between. The germline V gene encodes CDR1 LNHDA and CDR2 SQIVND (reference sequence). The CDR3 nucleotides are TGTGCCAGTAGTATCTTCTCCGGGACCCTAAGGGGGACAGATACGCAGTATTTT. It translates to CASSIFSGTLRGTDTQYF.

This clonotype has a count of ten or more. The chain is built from TRBV20-1 and TRBJ1-4, with unresolved D. V was cut by 5 bases and J by 0 bases, with 13 bases left in between. This CDR3 region has 15 residues. The germline V gene encodes CDR1 DFQATT and CDR2 SNEGSKA (reference sequence). CDR3 protein: CSAFPAQSTNEKLFF. In DNA, the CDR3 is TGCAGTGCTTTTCCAGCCCAATCAACTAATGAAAAACTGTTTTTT.

Judged by abundance, this clonotype is medium-sized. The gene calls are TRBV4-1 and TRBJ2-7; 9 positions agree with TRBD1. V dropped 4 bases and J dropped 4; count of bases not matched to a gene: 5. Germline CDR1 and CDR2: MGHRA and YSYEKL. The CDR3 length is 14 residues. The chain's CDR3 is CASSLGQGNYEQYF. In DNA form, the CDR3 reads TGCGCCAGCAGCCTCGGACAGGGGAATTACGAGCAGTACTTC.

J is TRBJ2-3 and V is TRBV19; D unclear. Trimming shortened V by 1 base and J by 4 bases, and 6 bases separated the two germline ends. Looked up from germline, CDR1 is LNHDA and CDR2 is SQIVND (reference sequence). The CDR3 totals 13 residues. The CDR3 DNA follows: TGTGCCAGTAGTATAGTTAGAGCAGATACGCAGTATTTT. This sequence encodes CASSIVRADTQYF.

By its share, this clonotype is medium-sized. The CDR3 protein is CASSLLRGMDKEAFF. The DNA for the CDR3 is TGTGCCAGCAGCCTGCTGCGGGGAATGGACAAAGAAGCTTTCTTT. The V and J genes are TRBV7-2 and TRBJ1-1; D is possibly TRBD1 (5 bases). The ends were cut back, 5 bases at V and 8 bases at J, with 21 bases in the middle. This CDR3 has 15 amino acids. Germline assignment: CDR1 SGHTA and CDR2 FQGNSA.

The table lists this clonotype with a few counts. The V and J genes are TRBV6-6 and TRBJ1-1; D uncertain. CDR1 is MNHNY and CDR2 is SVGAGI in the germline V gene (reference sequence). V lost 2 bases, J lost 1 base, and 8 bases lay in between. The CDR3 consists of 14 residues. The CDR3 region is CASSYPGANTEAFF. Written as DNA, the CDR3 is TGTGCCAGCAGTTACCCGGGAGCGAACACTGAAGCTTTCTTT.